This T cell receptor (beta chain) stems from a study of blood T cell repertoires in COVID-19. Generated by immunoSEQ multiplex PCR, the TCRdb table keeps only in-frame clones and is missing some. The sample holds about 210,000 clones, approximately 91% seen once. The CDR3 is 12 amino acids. The germline CDR1 and CDR2 sequences are MNHEY and SVGAGI. A remark on this clone: A read error may account for a junction end that differs from germline.

The rearrangement joins TRBV6-5 to TRBJ1-2; 7 bases are a match to TRBD1. This TCR was recovered from a woman aged 40 to 50 with acute or convalescent COVID-19. What was sequenced was peripheral blood. CDR3 nucleotide sequence: TGTGCCAGCAGTTCACACGGGACAGCCCCCGCCTTC. It is translated as CASSSHGTAPAF.